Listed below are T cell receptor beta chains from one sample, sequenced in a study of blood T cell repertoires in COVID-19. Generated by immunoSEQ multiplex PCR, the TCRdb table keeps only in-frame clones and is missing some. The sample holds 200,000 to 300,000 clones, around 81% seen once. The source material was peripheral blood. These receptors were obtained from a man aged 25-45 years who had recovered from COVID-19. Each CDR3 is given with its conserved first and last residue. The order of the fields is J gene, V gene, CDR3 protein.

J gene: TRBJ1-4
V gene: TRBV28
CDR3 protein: CASRMTGLDREKLFF

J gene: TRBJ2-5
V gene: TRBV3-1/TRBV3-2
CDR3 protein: CASSQAGGQETQYF

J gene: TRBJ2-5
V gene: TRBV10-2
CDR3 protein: CASRASGGQETQYF

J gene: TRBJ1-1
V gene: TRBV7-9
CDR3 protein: CASTWTGTGNTEAFF

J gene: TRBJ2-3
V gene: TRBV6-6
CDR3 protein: CASSTTSGGSSTQYF

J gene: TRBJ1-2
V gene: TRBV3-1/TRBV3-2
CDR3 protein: CASSPGGGYTF

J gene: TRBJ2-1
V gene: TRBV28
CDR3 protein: CASGGINEQFF

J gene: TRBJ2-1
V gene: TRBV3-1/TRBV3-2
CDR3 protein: CASSRSGAGNEQFF

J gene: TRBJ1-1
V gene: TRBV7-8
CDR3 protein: CASALNGYGGTEAFF

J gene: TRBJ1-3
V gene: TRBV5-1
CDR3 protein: CASSLGDRNRNTIYF

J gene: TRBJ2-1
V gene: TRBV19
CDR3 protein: CASSIGGRQGTFSNEQFF

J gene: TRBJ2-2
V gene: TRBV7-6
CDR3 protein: CASSLMELGNTGELFF

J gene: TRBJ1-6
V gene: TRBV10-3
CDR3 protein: CATDSGQGRNSPLHF

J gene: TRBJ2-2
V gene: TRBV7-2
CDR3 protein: CASSLVPANSGELFF

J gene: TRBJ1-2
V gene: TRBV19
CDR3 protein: CASIGQGVSGYTF

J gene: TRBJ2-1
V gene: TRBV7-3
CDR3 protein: CASSFGRTGGNEQFF

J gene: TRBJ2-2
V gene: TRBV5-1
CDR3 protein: CASSLDGGGSTGELFF

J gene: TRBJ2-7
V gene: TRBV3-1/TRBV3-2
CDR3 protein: CASSHRGSAGEQYF

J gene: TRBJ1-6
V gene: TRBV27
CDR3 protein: CASTGQGAGSPLHF

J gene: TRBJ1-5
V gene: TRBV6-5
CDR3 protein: CASRGQVHSNQPQHF

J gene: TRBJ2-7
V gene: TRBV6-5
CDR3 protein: CASRRDFYEQYF

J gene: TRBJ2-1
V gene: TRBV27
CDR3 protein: CASSLSGGVEQFF

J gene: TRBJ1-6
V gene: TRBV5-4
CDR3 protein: CASSLDPGQGWTPLHF